This T cell receptor beta chain was captured by sequencing in a study of T cell repertoires in cytomegalovirus infection. On the study more broadly: CMV epitopes, recently identified HLA-C-restricted and well-studied HLA-B-restricted, were used. Shared public TCR beta signatures pointed to both CMV infection and a matching HLA type.

Each CDR3 protein gets one entry after TCRdb re-called the reads with MiXCR. This sample has tens of thousands of distinct CDR3 sequences, with over 20% found just once. As for this clonotype: Its antigen remains unknown.

Trimming took off 4 bases at V and 7 bases at J, with 7 bases between the two ends. The germline gives CDR1 MNHEY, CDR2 SVGEGT. The CDR3 totals 11 residues. The chain links TRBV6-2 or TRBV6-3 to TRBJ1-1; tentatively, D is TRBD1 (5 bases). This clonotype originated in a human donor in good health (CMV status not recorded). Some clones in this sample may be carry-over from other donors' samples. The material was CD8+ T cells from cultured PBMCs, obtained from culture after CMV antigen stimulation. Here the CDR3 reads CASSSDSEAFF. The DNA for the CDR3 is TGTGCCAGCAGTTCTGACAGTGAAGCTTTCTTT.